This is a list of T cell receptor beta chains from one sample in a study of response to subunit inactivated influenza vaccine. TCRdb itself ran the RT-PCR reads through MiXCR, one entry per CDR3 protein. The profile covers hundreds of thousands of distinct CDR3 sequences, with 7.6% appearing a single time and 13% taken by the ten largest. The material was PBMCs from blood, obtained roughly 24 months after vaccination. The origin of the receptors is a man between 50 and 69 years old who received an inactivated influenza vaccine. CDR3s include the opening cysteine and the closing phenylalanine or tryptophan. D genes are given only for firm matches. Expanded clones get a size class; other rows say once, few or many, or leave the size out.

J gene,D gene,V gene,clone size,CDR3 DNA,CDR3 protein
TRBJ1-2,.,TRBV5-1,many,TGCGCCAGCAGCTTGGTCGCGGGGAGGAACTATGGCTACACCTTC,CASSLVAGRNYGYTF
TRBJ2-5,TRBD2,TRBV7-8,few,TGTGCCAGCAGTATAGCGGGAGTGTTTCGAGAGACCCAGTACTTC,CASSIAGVFRETQYF
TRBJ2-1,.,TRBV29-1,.,TGCAGCGTTGGAGCCGGTTTGAGCTCCTACAATGAGCAGTTCTTC,CSVGAGLSSYNEQFF
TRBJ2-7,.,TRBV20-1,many,TGCAGTGCTAGGCGAGACAGCTCCTACGAGCAGTACTTC,CSARRDSSYEQYF
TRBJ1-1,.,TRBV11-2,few,TGTGCCAGCAGCGCCAGCAGGGTTTTGGGCACTGAAGCTTTCTTT,CASSASRVLGTEAFF
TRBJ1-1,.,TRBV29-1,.,TGCAGCGTTTCTGCAGGGACGCACACTGAAGCTTTCTTT,CSVSAGTHTEAFF
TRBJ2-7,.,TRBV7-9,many,TGTGCCAGCAGCTTAGAATTTGGGTACGAGCAGTACTTC,CASSLEFGYEQYF
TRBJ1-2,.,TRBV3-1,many,TGTGCCAGCAGCCACCGGGAGTATGGCTACACCTTC,CASSHREYGYTF
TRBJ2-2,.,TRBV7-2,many,TGTGCCAGCAGCTCCGACAGGCACGGGGAGCTGTTTTTT,CASSSDRHGELFF
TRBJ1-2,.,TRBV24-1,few,TGTGCCACCAGTGATAGGGACTATGGCTACACCTTC,CATSDRDYGYTF
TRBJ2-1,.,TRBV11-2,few,TGTGCCAGCAGCTTAGTCGAGGGGAGGAATGAGCAGTTCTTC,CASSLVEGRNEQFF
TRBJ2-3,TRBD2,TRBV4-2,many,TGTGCCAGCAGCCAACGTGGGAGGGGAACGGATACGCAGTATTTT,CASSQRGRGTDTQYF
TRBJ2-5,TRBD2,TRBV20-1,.,TGCAGTGCTGGGACTAGTTTTAAGGAGACCCAGTACTTC,CSAGTSFKETQYF
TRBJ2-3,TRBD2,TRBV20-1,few,TGCAGTGCTACACCAGACGCCGGGACTAGCGGGCCCGATACGCAGTATTTT,CSATPDAGTSGPDTQYF
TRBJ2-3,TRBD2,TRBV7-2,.,TGTGCCAGCAGCTTAAGGGCTAGCGGGAGGGCCGTTGTCACAGATACGCAATATTTT,CASSLRASGRAVVTDTQYF
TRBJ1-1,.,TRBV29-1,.,TGCAGCGTTGTACGGGGGGCGAACACTGAAGCTTTCTTT,CSVVRGANTEAFF